This is a list of T cell receptor beta chains from one sample in a study of post-analysis software for immune sequencing data. TCRdb re-analysed the PCR reads in MiXCR, keeping a single row per CDR3 protein. The repertoire includes some 700,000 distinct CDR3 sequences, around 60% of them detected once, and over 9% sits in the top ten. What was sequenced was blood. The source is a girl aged 2 to 9 with multiple sclerosis. Both conserved end residues are part of each CDR3. The D gene is left open where the match is weak. A clone size is listed for some rows: how often the clone was seen (once, few, many), or a class if it is expanded.

V	J	D	size	DNA	CDR3
TRBV6-5	TRBJ1-2	-	-	TGTGCCAGCAGGGGCGGGGGAAGAGTCGCCTATGGCTACACCTTC	CASRGGGRVAYGYTF
TRBV11-2	TRBJ1-2	-	-	TGTGCCAGCAGCTTAGATCGCAGGGGCTATAACAACTATGGCTACACCTTC	CASSLDRRGYNNYGYTF
TRBV29-1	TRBJ2-1	TRBD1	-	TGCAGCGTGGACACAGGGGGCACCTACAATGAGCAGTTCTTC	CSVDTGGTYNEQFF
TRBV12-3/TRBV12-4	TRBJ1-5	-	-	TGTGCCAGCAGCAGGACTGGAAGCAATCAGCCCCAGCATTTT	CASSRTGSNQPQHF
TRBV12-3/TRBV12-4	TRBJ1-5	-	-	TGTGCCAGCAGCTCCAGGGTTTTAGGTCAGCCCCAGCATTTT	CASSSRVLGQPQHF
TRBV20-1	TRBJ2-3	TRBD2	-	TGCAGTGCTAGTCTGACTAGCGCGGGACGCACAGATACGCAGTATTTT	CSASLTSAGRTDTQYF
TRBV11-2	TRBJ2-5	-	-	TGTGCCAGCAGCTTAGGAGACCGGGGAGCTAAGGAGACCCAGTACTTC	CASSLGDRGAKETQYF
TRBV9	TRBJ2-1	-	once	TGTGCCAGCAGCTCCCCCCGGCGGGCTTCCGCGGCCTCCTCCTACAATGAGCAGTTCTTC	CASSSPRRASAASSYNEQFF
TRBV4-3	TRBJ2-5	TRBD1	-	TGCGCCAGCAGCCAAGGCAGGCTTGGACAGGGGGCTTCACAAGAGACCCAGTACTTC	CASSQGRLGQGASQETQYF
TRBV9	TRBJ2-3	TRBD1	few	TGTGCCAGCAGCGCTCGACAGGGGCGGGCAGATACGCAGTATTTT	CASSARQGRADTQYF
TRBV7-2	TRBJ2-5	-	-	TGTGCCAGCACTCCGGGACGCCGGCCCCAAGAGACCCAGTACTTC	CASTPGRRPQETQYF
TRBV5-1	TRBJ2-5	TRBD2	few	TGTGCCAGCAGTTCTACTAGCGGGAGCGGAGAGACCCAGTACTTC	CASSSTSGSGETQYF
TRBV10-3	TRBJ2-7	-	-	TGTGCCATCAGTGAGTCGAAAAAGGGGCACCCTCTAGCGCGATACTCCTACGAGCAGTACTTC	CAISESKKGHPLARYSYEQYF
TRBV2	TRBJ1-1	-	few	TGTGCCAGCAGTGAATCGTTCAGAGAAGCTTTCTTT	CASSESFREAFF
TRBV12-3/TRBV12-4	TRBJ1-2	TRBD1	once	TGTGCCAGCAGTTCCTCATTCGGACAGGGCGGCTACACCTTC	CASSSSFGQGGYTF
TRBV20-1	TRBJ2-7	-	once	TGCAGTGCTAGAGATTCGGCGGGACGCTACGAGCAGTACTTC	CSARDSAGRYEQYF
TRBV7-2	TRBJ2-3	-	-	TGTGCCAGCAGCTTAGCGGGGTTGCTAAGCACAGATACGCAGTATTTT	CASSLAGLLSTDTQYF
TRBV20-1	TRBJ2-3	-	-	TGCAGTGCTAGGGAGGACACAGATACGCAGTATTTT	CSAREDTDTQYF
TRBV27	TRBJ2-6	-	-	TGTGCCAGCACCAACCTCCGCGTGGGATCTGGGGCCAACGTCCTGACTTTC	CASTNLRVGSGANVLTF
TRBV6-2/TRBV6-3	TRBJ1-5	-	-	TGTGCCAGCAGTTACCCAGCAAATCAGCCCCAGCATTTT	CASSYPANQPQHF
TRBV5-6	TRBJ2-3	-	-	TGTGCCAGCAGCCTGATTGTAGAGGGGACGCAGTATTTT	CASSLIVEGTQYF
TRBV10-3	TRBJ2-3	-	-	TGTGCCATCAGTGGGCACACAGATACGCAGTATTTT	CAISGHTDTQYF
TRBV7-2	TRBJ1-1	-	-	TGTGCCAGCAGCCCCGCTAATCCTATGAACACTGAAGCTTTCTTT	CASSPANPMNTEAFF
TRBV5-1	TRBJ2-3	-	-	TGCGCCAGCAGCTTGGAGGTAGGGGGTCCTCCCCAGGATACGCAGTATTTT	CASSLEVGGPPQDTQYF
TRBV5-1	TRBJ2-1	TRBD1	-	TGCGCCAGCAGTTCCCAGGGGGCCCAATCCTACAATGAGCAGTTCTTC	CASSSQGAQSYNEQFF
TRBV27	TRBJ1-5	-	-	TGTGCCAGCAGTCCCCGGGGTTGGCAGCCCCAGCATTTT	CASSPRGWQPQHF
TRBV4-3	TRBJ1-4	-	-	TGCGCCAGCAGCCAAGATCTTGGAACAGCGAATGAAAAACTGTTTTTT	CASSQDLGTANEKLFF
TRBV7-2	TRBJ2-3	-	-	TGTGCCAGCAGCTCTAAGACTCTATACACAGATACGCAGTATTTT	CASSSKTLYTDTQYF
TRBV11-2	TRBJ2-7	-	-	TGTGCCAGCAGCTTAGAGGAATACGAGCAGTACTTC	CASSLEEYEQYF
TRBV12-3/TRBV12-4	TRBJ2-5	-	-	TGTGCCAGCAGTTTAGTAGTGGAAGGGGGTCAGACCCAGTACTTC	CASSLVVEGGQTQYF
TRBV12-3/TRBV12-4	TRBJ2-1	TRBD2	-	TGTGCCAGCAGACCCTCGGGACTAGCGGGAGGGGATGAGCAGTTCTTC	CASRPSGLAGGDEQFF
TRBV6-5	TRBJ2-3	TRBD2	-	TGTGCCAGCAGTTCCCGACTTCCACGTCATAGCGGGAGGGCTAAAGATACGCAGTATTTT	CASSSRLPRHSGRAKDTQYF
TRBV7-2	TRBJ2-1	TRBD2	-	TGTGCCAGCAGCCTTAGGACTAGCGGATACTCCAACAATGAGCAGTTCTTC	CASSLRTSGYSNNEQFF
TRBV5-1	TRBJ2-3	TRBD2	-	TGCGCCAGCAGCCCTCCGGGACTAGACACAGATACGCAGTATTTT	CASSPPGLDTDTQYF
TRBV20-1	TRBJ2-3	-	few	TGCAGTGCTAGTAGTCCTCTACCCACAGATACGCAGTATTTT	CSASSPLPTDTQYF
TRBV6-6	TRBJ2-1	-	-	TGTGCCAGCAGCCAATTCGGACTACTCAGCTCCTACAATGAGCAGTTCTTC	CASSQFGLLSSYNEQFF
TRBV6-1	TRBJ1-1	-	few	TGTGCCAGCAGTGAACGGAATTGGGCTGAAGCTTTCTTT	CASSERNWAEAFF
TRBV9	TRBJ1-2	-	-	TGTGCCAGCGGCGTAGGGGGAGGCCTTGATGGCTACACCTTC	CASGVGGGLDGYTF
TRBV28	TRBJ2-3	TRBD2	-	TGTGCCAGCAGTCCTGGGACTAGCGGGATAGATACGCAGTATTTT	CASSPGTSGIDTQYF
TRBV20-1	TRBJ2-5	-	few	TGCAGTGCTCTCCGACAGAACCAAGAGACCCAGTACTTC	CSALRQNQETQYF